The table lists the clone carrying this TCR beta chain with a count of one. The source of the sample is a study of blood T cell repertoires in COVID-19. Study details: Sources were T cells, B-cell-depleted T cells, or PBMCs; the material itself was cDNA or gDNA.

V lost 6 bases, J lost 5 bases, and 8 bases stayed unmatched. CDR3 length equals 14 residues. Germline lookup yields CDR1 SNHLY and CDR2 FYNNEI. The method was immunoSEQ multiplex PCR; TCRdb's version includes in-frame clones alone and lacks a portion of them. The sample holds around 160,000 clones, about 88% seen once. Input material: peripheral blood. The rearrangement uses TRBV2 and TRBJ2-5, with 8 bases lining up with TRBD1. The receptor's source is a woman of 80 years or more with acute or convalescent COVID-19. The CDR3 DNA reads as TGTGCCAGCAGAATCGACAGGGGCGGGGAGACCCAGTACTTC. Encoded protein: CASRIDRGGETQYF.